Below are 16 T cell receptor beta chains sequenced from a single sample in a study of T cells in Graves' hyperthyroidism and ophthalmopathy. RNA transcripts were the template for amplifying TCR beta CDR3 regions. A first-round RT-PCR of the TCR CDR3 used the HTBI primer set. TCRdb processed the multiplex PCR reads anew with MiXCR; each CDR3 protein has one entry. The sample consists of more than 550,000 distinct CDR3 sequences, around 20% of them appearing once. The material sequenced was blood. All receptors come from a woman aged 45-65 years with Graves' hyperthyroidism that later progressed to Graves' ophthalmopathy.

In this sample, this clonotype turned up a few times. V gene TRBV14 combines with J gene TRBJ1-1, with D possibly matching TRBD1 (5 bases). Germline V gives CDR1 SGHDN, CDR2 FVKESK. The CDR3 has 15 residues. The V end was cut by 4 bases, the J end by 4 bases, with 16 bases between. The CDR3 here is CASSPRPMGGTEAFF. CDR3 sequence (DNA): TGTGCCAGCAGCCCTCGCCCCATGGGGGGCACTGAAGCTTTCTTT.

This clonotype was observed many times. This chain connects TRBV7-9 to TRBJ2-7, with TRBD1 matching 9 bases. Germline assignment: CDR1 SEHNR and CDR2 FQNEAQ (reference sequence). The CDR3 spans 14 residues. The V and J ends lost 5 bases and 5 bases, in that order; junction bases with no gene match: 7. CDR3 in DNA: TGTGCCAGCAGCCCAACAGGGGGCAACGACGAGCAGTACTTC. It codes for CASSPTGGNDEQYF.

V and J are TRBV29-1 and TRBJ1-1; unclear D gene. CDR1 SQVTM and CDR2 ANQGSEA come from the germline V gene. Trimming shortened V by 6 bases and J by 2 bases, and 4 bases separated the two germline ends. This CDR3 has 10 residues. Here the CDR3 reads CSVHNTEAFF. In DNA, the CDR3 is TGCAGCGTCCACAACACTGAAGCTTTCTTT.

This clonotype came up many times. The V and J genes are TRBV11-3 and TRBJ2-1; a weak D match, TRBD1 (5 bases). CDR1 is SGHNT and CDR2 is YENEEA in the germline V gene. The length of the CDR3 is 16 residues. The V and J ends lost 5 bases and 1 base respectively, with 15 bases between them. Here the CDR3 reads CASSPRGYGSYNEQFF. The CDR3 DNA reads as TGTGCCAGCAGCCCAAGGGGTTACGGGTCCTACAATGAGCAGTTCTTC.

As concerns this clonotype: An end of the junction differs from the germline gene, which may be a read error. The gene calls are TRBV19 and TRBJ1-1, with unresolved D. CDR3 length equals 16 residues. Germline CDR1 reads LNHDA; CDR2 reads SQIVND (reference sequence). CDR3 bases: TGTGCCAGTACGAGTAATTTCGCGAACCCGAACACTGAAGTTTTCTTT. Translating gives CASTSNFANPNTEVFF.

This clonotype showed up just a few times. The chain is built from TRBV7-8 and TRBJ1-1; D is perhaps TRBD1 (6 bases). CDR3 size: 14 residues. Trimming stripped 5 bases from V and 5 bases from J, with 15 bases between. Germline lookup yields CDR1 SGHVS and CDR2 FQNEAQ. This CDR3 is CASSVTWTDTEAFF. In DNA form, the CDR3 reads TGTGCCAGCAGCGTCACCTGGACAGATACTGAAGCTTTCTTT.

DNA of the CDR3: TGTGCCAGCATGTTGAACTCCTATAATTCACCCCTCCACTTT. Its translation: CASMLNSYNSPLHF. The V call is TRBV2, the J call TRBJ1-6; D unclear. CDR3 length: 14 amino acids. The germline gives CDR1 SNHLY, CDR2 FYNNEI. Trimming left V 7 bases short and J 0 bases short, with 7 bases between.

This clonotype showed up many times. The V gene is TRBV3-1, the J gene TRBJ1-1; D unresolved. This CDR3 is 15 amino acids long. Germline CDR1 is LGHDT and CDR2 is YNNKEL (reference sequence). The V and J ends lost 1 base and 5 bases respectively, with 14 bases between them. The DNA of the CDR3 is TGTGCCAGCAGCCAAGGTACGCTACTGCGGACTGAAGCTTTCTTT. Its protein is CASSQGTLLRTEAFF.

This clonotype was detected only a few times. This chain uses TRBV19 with TRBJ2-7; 7 bases match TRBD1. From germline, CDR1 is LNHDA and CDR2 SQIVND (reference sequence). V gave up 5 bases and J gave up 3 bases; unmatched junction bases: 7. The CDR3 extends over 14 amino acids. The CDR3 nucleotides are TGTGCCAGTAGTTGGGACAGCCGTGACTACGAGCAGTACTTC. Translating gives CASSWDSRDYEQYF.

This clonotype showed up many times. V usage is TRBV7-9 and J usage is TRBJ1-1; 8 bases fit TRBD1. With V trimmed by 1 base and J by 3 bases, 4 bases remained unmatched. Germline V gene lookup returns CDR1 SEHNR and CDR2 FQNEAQ (reference sequence). The CDR3 extends over 15 amino acids. The DNA of the CDR3 is TGTGCCAGCAGCTTAGGGACAGGGAGGCACACTGAAGCTTTCTTT. Translated, it gives CASSLGTGRHTEAFF.

The chain employs TRBV7-3 and TRBJ2-7; 7 bases are shared with TRBD2. The CDR3 runs 15 residues. Germline CDR1 SGHTA, CDR2 FQGTGA. The V gene end was trimmed by 0 bases and the J gene end by 4 bases; junction bases not matched to a gene: 6. DNA for the CDR3: TGTGCCAGCAGCTTAACGCCTAGCGGCATGTACGAGCAGTACTTC. It codes for CASSLTPSGMYEQYF.

The genes are TRBV6-4 and TRBJ2-3; 7 nucleotides match TRBD2. The CDR3 totals 13 residues. Per germline, CDR1 MRHNA and CDR2 SNTAGT. The V gene end was trimmed by 3 bases and the J gene end by 5 bases; junction bases not matched to a gene: 2. The chain's CDR3 is CASSELAGDTQYF. DNA of the CDR3: TGTGCCAGCAGTGAATTAGCGGGAGATACGCAGTATTTT.

In the case of this clonotype: At one of its ends the junction is not consistent with the germline gene, which may arise from a read error. The V call is TRBV20-1, the J call TRBJ1-2; D call uncertain. Germline assignment: CDR1 DFQATT and CDR2 SNEGSKA (reference sequence). The CDR3 contains 13 residues. CDR3 nucleotides: TGCAGTGCTAGACTCGGGGATGCATATGGCCACACCTTC. It yields the protein CSARLGDAYGHTF.

This clonotype was observed many times. This chain uses TRBV20-1 with TRBJ2-1; 7 bases line up with TRBD1. The trim removed 6 bases at V and 12 bases at J, leaving 8 bases unmatched. In germline, CDR1 is DFQATT, CDR2 SNEGSKA (reference sequence). The CDR3 totals 11 residues. Here the CDR3 reads CSAATPGGQFF. The CDR3 nucleotides are TGCAGTGCAGCAACCCCAGGGGGGCAGTTCTTC.

The chain has TRBV15 and TRBJ1-6, with TRBD1 matching 9 bases. There are 16 residues in the CDR3. Germline CDR1 is LNHNV and CDR2 is YYDKDF (reference sequence). V was pared by 5 bases and J by 10 bases, with 12 bases of the junction left unmatched. Written as DNA, the CDR3 is TGTGCCACCAGCGACTTGCGACAGGGGGTAAGGTCACCCCTCCACTTT. Translation gives CATSDLRQGVRSPLHF. Combining the CDR3 with reference TRBV15 and TRBJ1-6 gives the whole variable domain DAMVIQNPRYQVTQFGKPVTLSCSQTLNHNVMYWYQQKSSQAPKLLFHYYDKDFNNEADTPDNFQSRRPNTSFCFLDIRSPGLGDTAMYLCATSDLRQGVRSPLHFGNGTRLTVT.

V is TRBV20-1 and J is TRBJ2-5, with TRBD1 matching over 7 bases. This CDR3 region has 12 residues. Germline values: CDR1 DFQATT, CDR2 SNEGSKA (reference sequence). The V gene end was trimmed by 5 bases and the J gene end by 4 bases; junction bases not matched to a gene: 4. For the CDR3, the DNA is TGCAGTGCTTGGGACAGAGGAGAGACCCAGTACTTC. It specifies CSAWDRGETQYF.